This T cell receptor beta chain was observed in a study of blood T cells in healthy people across ages. Germline V gene data show CDR1 as MNHEY and CDR2 as SVGEGT. The trim removed 0 bases at V and 10 bases at J, leaving 11 bases unmatched. There are 17 residues in the CDR3. Whenever a sample was processed, at least 6.5 million PBMCs were isolated. Primers used in a second PCR of about 6 to 11 cycles were a sample-barcoded 5' primer and a J-beta primer mix. MiXCR, applied by TCRdb to the 5' RACE reads, yields one record per CDR3 protein. The profile shows some 710,000 distinct CDR3 sequences, approximately 22% of them singletons.

The sequence derives from a man between 65 and 85 years old in good health. The sequencing input was blood. The chain uses TRBV6-2 or TRBV6-3 and TRBJ1-5, with TRBD1 identical over 11 bases. Here the CDR3 reads CASSYSMSGQGGGPQHF. The CDR3 DNA reads as TGTGCCAGCAGTTACTCCATGTCGGGACAGGGGGGAGGTCCCCAGCATTTT.